Below, 13 T cell receptor beta chains from the same sample are listed, as sequenced in a study of beta chain features in type 1 diabetes. Expressed TCRB transcripts were sequenced, since all the RNA that had been isolated was reverse transcribed. Using immunoSEQ multiplex PCR, the repertoire was profiled, and TCRdb retains in-frame clones only, with some absent. The sample consists of roughly 300,000 clones, 12% to 15% of them appearing once. Sequenced sample: central memory CD4+ T cells from blood. Receptors were obtained from a man under 40 in good health.

The table lists this clone with a few counts. The chain joins TRBV30 to TRBJ1-5; no firm D call. The CDR3 has 13 amino acids. The germline gives CDR1 GTSNPN, CDR2 SVGIG (reference sequence). Trimming pared 0 bases from V and 0 bases from J, leaving 3 bases between. The CDR3 region has the DNA TGTGCCTGGAGTGTGGGTAGCAATCAGCCCCAGCATTTT. Protein: CAWSVGSNQPQHF.

This clone was observed a handful of times. This chain links TRBV9 with TRBJ2-3; D is perhaps TRBD2 (6 bases). The CDR3 spans 16 residues. With 0 bases removed from V and 2 bases from J, the gap between germline ends came to 13 bases. Germline CDR1 is SGDLS and CDR2 is YYNGEE. The CDR3 region is CASSVEVWRDTDTQYF. The DNA for the CDR3 is TGTGCCAGCAGCGTAGAGGTTTGGCGGGACACAGATACGCAGTATTTT.

This clone was detected only a few times. The V gene is TRBV4-3, the J gene TRBJ1-2; 11 nucleotides match TRBD1. The CDR3 is 19 amino acids. Trimming removed 2 bases from V and 4 bases from J; junction bases left unmatched: 15. Germline V gene lookup returns CDR1 LGHNA and CDR2 YSLEER. The CDR3 is CASSQTSGIGQGARYGYTF. Here the CDR3 DNA reads TGCGCCAGCAGCCAAACTTCGGGGATCGGACAGGGGGCCCGCTATGGCTACACCTTC.

This clone was counted only a few times. The chain recombines TRBV7-3 with TRBJ2-7; D is uncertain. V lost 5 bases and J 2 bases, leaving 22 bases between the germline ends. Germline V gene sequence: CDR1 SGHTA, CDR2 FQGTGA. The CDR3 is 17 residues long. CDR3 in amino acids: CASSPPDEAQPTYEQYV. CDR3 nucleotides: TGTGCCAGCAGCCCCCCGGATGAGGCGCAACCTACCTACGAGCAGTACGTC.

This clone was detected only a few times. The chain recombines TRBV6-1 with TRBJ2-7, with 9 bases lining up with TRBD1. V shed 4 bases and J 5 bases; nucleotides not matched to a gene: 18. This CDR3 is built from 18 residues. Germline CDR1 and CDR2: MNHNS and SASEGT. CDR3 sequence (DNA): TGTGCCAGCAGTGCCGTTTCCTCGGGTGGGACAGGGTCCCACGAGCAGTACTTC. It specifies CASSAVSSGGTGSHEQYF.

Comments on this clone: Other DNA sequences in the sample encode the same CDR3. The chain recombines TRBV9 with TRBJ2-3; D is uncertain. This CDR3 contains 13 residues. Deletions cut 2 bases from V and 2 bases from J, with 6 bases between. Germline-derived CDR1 and CDR2 are SGDLS and YYNGEE. The CDR3 loop is CASSVDHTDTQYF. The DNA of the CDR3 is TGTGCCAGCAGCGTGGACCACACAGATACGCAGTATTTT.

This clone was recorded a few times. The chain couples TRBV7-2 to TRBJ2-2, with D maybe TRBD1 (5 bases). Deletions cut 7 bases from V and 0 bases from J, with 9 bases between. The CDR3 has 14 residues. Germline CDR1 reads SGHTA; CDR2 reads FQGNSA. In nucleotides, the CDR3 is TGTGCCAGCACCCGGACATCGAACACCGGGGAGCTGTTTTTT. This codes for CASTRTSNTGELFF.

There are a few counts of this clone. DNA of the CDR3: TGTGCCAGCAGCACACAGGAGGGGACTGAAGCTTTCTTT. It encodes CASSTQEGTEAFF. The V call is TRBV25-1, the J call TRBJ1-1, with D possibly matching TRBD1 (5 bases). V gave up 6 bases and J gave up 5 bases, with 13 bases separating them. The CDR3 extends over 13 amino acids. The germline V gene has CDR1 MGHDK and CDR2 SYGVNS.

About this clone itself: Relative to the germline gene, one junction end is altered; a read error may explain this. The genes are TRBV10-3 and TRBJ1-2; D not certain. Germline V gives CDR1 ENHRY, CDR2 SYGVKD. This CDR3 is built from 13 residues. The CDR3 sequence is CASSPNFNYGYTF. In DNA, the CDR3 is TGTGCCAGCAGTCCTAATTTTAACTATGGCTACACCTTC.

This chain joins TRBV29-1 and TRBJ2-1; perhaps TRBD1 as D (7 bases). The CDR3 is made up of 14 amino acids. Germline lookup yields CDR1 SQVTM and CDR2 ANQGSEA. V was clipped by 8 bases and J by 6 bases, with 20 bases between them. The CDR3, as DNA: TGCAGCTCCCTCCGGAGGGGGCCCGCCAATGAGCAGTTCTTC. The encoded protein is CSSLRRGPANEQFF.

The chain has TRBV27 and TRBJ2-1, with TRBD2 matching 9 bases. Germline CDR1 MNHEY, CDR2 SMNVEV (reference sequence). This CDR3 contains 16 residues. J was trimmed by 6 bases and V by 1 base; bases with no gene match: 7. CDR3 region: CASSLFLSGSPNEQFF. CDR3 DNA: TGTGCCAGCAGTTTATTTCTTAGCGGGAGCCCCAATGAGCAGTTCTTC.

The chain is built from TRBV5-1 and TRBJ1-4; D is unresolved. In germline, CDR1 is SGHRS, CDR2 YFSETQ. The CDR3 consists of 14 residues. V gave up 0 bases and J gave up 7 bases, with 10 bases separating them. CDR3 DNA sequence: TGCGCCAGCAGCTTGGAACCCCAACCTGAAAAACTGTTTTTT. It encodes CASSLEPQPEKLFF.

This clone was counted ten times or more. The chain links TRBV4-3 to TRBJ2-3; tentatively, D is TRBD1 or TRBD2 (5 bases each). Looked up from germline, CDR1 is LGHNA and CDR2 is YSLEER. The CDR3 loop spans 12 amino acids. The CDR3 protein is CASRDHRDTQYF. DNA of the CDR3: TGCGCAAGCCGGGACCACAGAGATACGCAGTATTTT.